These T cell receptor beta chains were read from a single sample in a study of cytomegalovirus exposure and HLA in healthy donors. Sequenced by immunoSEQ multiplex PCR; TCRdb stores in-frame clones only, minus some. The table includes approximately 190,000 clones, 75% to 90% detected once. Material: PBMCs. These receptors all come from a boy aged 2 to 10 in good health and CMV-seronegative. The CDR3 runs from the conserved cysteine through the conserved F or W. D genes are given only for firm matches. Clone size, where shown, is once, few, many, or a class for clones that have expanded.

D gene: -; V gene: TRBV11-2; clone size: -; J gene: TRBJ1-2; CDR3 protein: CASSPRTEAGPNYGYTF; CDR3 DNA: TGTGCCAGCAGCCCCCGGACAGAGGCGGGCCCTAACTATGGCTACACCTTC
D gene: -; V gene: TRBV19; clone size: -; J gene: TRBJ1-1; CDR3 protein: CASSTGFGGDEAFF; CDR3 DNA: TGTGCCAGTAGTACCGGGTTTGGGGGGGATGAAGCTTTCTTT
D gene: TRBD2; V gene: TRBV27; clone size: -; J gene: TRBJ2-1; CDR3 protein: CASSPLAGGSEQFF; CDR3 DNA: TGTGCCAGCAGTCCCTTAGCGGGGGGTTCTGAGCAGTTCTTC
D gene: -; V gene: TRBV5-1; clone size: -; J gene: TRBJ1-2; CDR3 protein: CASRQDSGYTF; CDR3 DNA: TGCGCCAGTCGACAGGACTCAGGCTACACCTTC
D gene: -; V gene: TRBV27; clone size: -; J gene: TRBJ2-1; CDR3 protein: CASSLLLPLDTSGGEQFF; CDR3 DNA: TGTGCCAGCAGTTTATTACTTCCCCTTGACACCAGCGGTGGTGAGCAGTTCTTC
D gene: -; V gene: TRBV27; clone size: -; J gene: TRBJ2-5; CDR3 protein: CASSFGGAQYF; CDR3 DNA: TGTGCCAGCAGTTTCGGCGGGGCCCAGTACTTC
D gene: TRBD1; V gene: TRBV10-1; clone size: once; J gene: TRBJ1-6; CDR3 protein: CASSEEFGDRGKPPPNNSPLHF; CDR3 DNA: TGCGCCAGCAGTGAGGAATTCGGGGACAGGGGTAAACCTCCACCCAATAATTCACCCCTCCACTTT
D gene: -; V gene: TRBV6-5; clone size: -; J gene: TRBJ2-7; CDR3 protein: CASSDYPNSYEQYF; CDR3 DNA: TGTGCCAGCAGTGACTATCCAAATAGCTACGAGCAGTACTTC
D gene: TRBD1; V gene: TRBV13; clone size: -; J gene: TRBJ2-7; CDR3 protein: CASSTWEQGVNEQYF; CDR3 DNA: TGTGCCAGCAGTACTTGGGAACAGGGGGTCAACGAGCAGTACTTC
D gene: TRBD2; V gene: TRBV28; clone size: -; J gene: TRBJ2-3; CDR3 protein: CASSFRGADTQYF; CDR3 DNA: TGTGCCAGCAGTTTCCGGGGGGCAGATACGCAGTATTTT
D gene: TRBD1; V gene: TRBV11-2; clone size: -; J gene: TRBJ1-1; CDR3 protein: CASSLGTGGVYTEAFF; CDR3 DNA: TGTGCCAGCAGCTTAGGAACAGGGGGAGTCTACACTGAAGCTTTCTTT
D gene: -; V gene: TRBV11-2; clone size: -; J gene: TRBJ1-5; CDR3 protein: CASSLPIGGPNQPQHF; CDR3 DNA: TGTGCCAGCAGCTTACCAATCGGGGGTCCTAATCAGCCCCAGCATTTT
D gene: -; V gene: TRBV20-1; clone size: -; J gene: TRBJ2-3; CDR3 protein: CSADSTDTQYF; CDR3 DNA: TGCAGTGCTGACTCCACGGATACGCAGTATTTT
D gene: -; V gene: TRBV19; clone size: -; J gene: TRBJ2-5; CDR3 protein: CASSGQGKETQYF; CDR3 DNA: TGTGCCAGCAGTGGTCAGGGAAAAGAGACCCAGTACTTC
D gene: TRBD2; V gene: TRBV7-3; clone size: -; J gene: TRBJ2-3; CDR3 protein: CASSPGGSADTQYF; CDR3 DNA: TGTGCCAGCAGCCCCGGGGGGTCGGCAGATACGCAGTATTTT
D gene: -; V gene: TRBV28; clone size: -; J gene: TRBJ2-3; CDR3 protein: CASSPPGGPITDTQYF; CDR3 DNA: TGTGCCAGCAGTCCGCCAGGTGGGCCTATAACAGATACGCAGTATTTT